Shown below are 23 T cell receptor beta chains from a single sample sequenced in a study of early T cells in non-severe SARS-CoV-2 infection. TCRdb reprocessed the 5' RACE reads with MiXCR, giving one entry per CDR3 protein. In the table there are approximately 73,000 distinct CDR3 sequences, approximately 10% of which are singletons. The sequencing sample was made of whole blood. Source of these receptors: an adult who was a healthcare worker with PCR-confirmed SARS-CoV-2 infection or an uninfected control (not recorded which).

V usage is TRBV29-1 and J usage is TRBJ2-7, with no clear D. This CDR3 has 12 amino acids. Germline lookup yields CDR1 SQVTM and CDR2 ANQGSEA. The V end lost 4 bases, the J end lost 0 bases, and 7 bases lay between the germline ends. As DNA, the CDR3 is TGCAGCGTTGCGCGCAACTCCTACGAGCAGTACTTC. Translation: CSVARNSYEQYF.

The V call is TRBV20-1, the J call TRBJ2-4; D gene unclear. Trimming left V 0 bases short and J 7 bases short, with 16 bases between. The CDR3 length is 15 residues. Looked up from germline, CDR1 is DFQATT and CDR2 is SNEGSKA (reference sequence). CDR3 protein: CSARDPTPGVNIQYF. The CDR3 nucleotides read TGCAGTGCTAGAGATCCTACTCCGGGTGTGAACATTCAGTACTTC.

This clonotype was found a few times. The CDR3 nucleotides read TGTGCCAGCAGTGAACTAGCGACTCAAGAGACCCAGTACTTC. Translated, it gives CASSELATQETQYF. V usage is TRBV6-1 and J usage is TRBJ2-5; TRBD2 is a possible D gene (6 bases). Germline CDR1 and CDR2: MNHNS and SASEGT. CDR3 length: 14 residues. With 2 bases removed from V and 2 bases from J, the gap between germline ends came to 9 bases.

At least ten counts were recorded for this clonotype. The CDR3 nucleotides read TGCGCCAGCAGCTTGGCGAGGTCCGGCTACGAGCAGTACTTC. This encodes CASSLARSGYEQYF. V and J are TRBV5-1 and TRBJ2-7; no definite D call. CDR1 and CDR2 from the germline V gene are SGHRS and YFSETQ. The ends were cut back, 0 bases at V and 3 bases at J, with 10 bases in the middle. The CDR3 has 14 residues.

This chain uses TRBV18 with TRBJ2-7; D not resolved. The CDR3 contains 13 residues. V was pared by 3 bases and J by 3 bases, with 9 bases between. In germline, CDR1 is KGHSH, CDR2 LQKENI. The CDR3 protein is CASSPNTDYEQYF. In nucleotides, the CDR3 is TGTGCCAGCTCACCTAACACCGACTACGAGCAGTACTTC.

This clonotype was found a few times. V is TRBV3-1 and J is TRBJ2-4; D ambiguous. Trimming cost V 5 bases and J 4 bases, with 9 bases left between them. Per germline, CDR1 LGHDT and CDR2 YNNKEL (reference sequence). The CDR3 covers 13 residues. CDR3 residues: CASSGSSKNIQYF. The DNA of the CDR3 is TGTGCCAGCAGCGGCAGCTCTAAAAACATTCAGTACTTC.

The V gene is TRBV18, the J gene TRBJ2-1, with D possibly matching TRBD1 (5 bases). The CDR3 is 15 amino acids. Germline V gene lookup returns CDR1 KGHSH and CDR2 LQKENI. V lost 2 bases and J lost 6, with 14 bases in between. The CDR3 reads CASSPVQGPTNEQFF. DNA for the CDR3: TGTGCCAGCTCACCAGTGCAGGGTCCGACCAATGAGCAGTTCTTC.

Ten or more counts support this clonotype. J is TRBJ2-7 and V is TRBV7-9; TRBD2 is a possible D gene (6 bases). The CDR3 is made up of 15 amino acids. V gave up 0 bases and J gave up 0 bases, with 9 bases separating them. The V gene's germline CDR1 is SEHNR and CDR2 FQNEAQ (reference sequence). The CDR3 here is CASSLADYYSYEQYF. CDR3 coding DNA: TGTGCCAGCAGCTTAGCGGACTACTACTCCTACGAGCAGTACTTC.

V gene TRBV12-3 or TRBV12-4 combines with J gene TRBJ1-1, with TRBD1 identical over 9 bases. Trimming took 5 bases from V and 1 from J; bases not matched to a gene: 8. The CDR3 sequence is 16 residues long. The CDR3 bases are TGTGCCAGCAGTCACCGGGACAGGGTCCAGAACACTGAAGCTTTCTTT. This encodes CASSHRDRVQNTEAFF.

This clonotype has more than one count but fewer than ten. The rearrangement uses TRBV6-5 and TRBJ1-2; D ambiguous. CDR1 MNHEY and CDR2 SVGAGI come from the germline V gene. V lost 4 bases and J lost 5, with 14 bases in between. This CDR3 is built from 14 residues. CDR3 loop: CASSWGGPEYGYTF. CDR3 bases: TGTGCCAGCAGTTGGGGAGGCCCGGAATATGGCTACACCTTC.

This rearrangement joins TRBV19 to TRBJ2-7, with TRBD1 identical over 7 bases. The V gene's germline CDR1 is LNHDA and CDR2 SQIVND (reference sequence). V was pared by 5 bases and J by 3 bases, with 7 bases of the junction left unmatched. The CDR3 is 14 amino acids. The CDR3 DNA follows: TGTGCCAGTAGTGCGGACAGGAACAACTACGAGCAGTACTTC. Protein product: CASSADRNNYEQYF.

This clonotype came up many times. This chain uses TRBV6-6 with TRBJ1-5, with D possibly TRBD1 on 5 matching bases. The CDR3 has 15 residues. V was pared by 6 bases and J by 2 bases, with 14 bases between. CDR1 is MNHNY, CDR2 SVGAGI, per germline (reference sequence). CDR3 coding DNA: TGTGCCAGCAGCCAGGGAGGCTTTGGCAATCAGCCCCAGCATTTT. It yields the protein CASSQGGFGNQPQHF.

This clonotype appeared a few times. The chain combines TRBV12-3 or TRBV12-4 with TRBJ2-7; perhaps TRBD2 as D (6 bases). This CDR3 region has 17 residues. V lost 6 bases to trimming and J lost 6 bases, with 27 bases between them. Here the CDR3 reads CASRTDRSGGLGFEQYF. CDR3 sequence (DNA): TGTGCCAGCAGGACCGATCGATCCGGGGGTTTGGGCTTCGAGCAGTACTTC.

This clonotype was seen many times. The rearrangement links TRBV13 to TRBJ2-5; D may match TRBD1 or TRBD2 (5 bases each). Germline V gives CDR1 PRHDT, CDR2 FYEKMQ (reference sequence). V lost 4 bases, J lost 5 bases, and 17 bases lay in between. The length of the CDR3 is 15 residues. The CDR3 protein is CASSSPNGAHETQYF. DNA for the CDR3: TGTGCCAGCAGCTCCCCGAACGGGGCCCATGAGACCCAGTACTTC. The variable domain in full, with the rest retrieved from reference TRBV13 and TRBJ2-5, is AAGVIQSPRHLIKEKRETATLKCYPIPRHDTVYWYQQGPGQDPQFLISFYEKMQSDKGSIPDRFSAQQFSDYHSELNMSSLELGDSALYFCASSSPNGAHETQYFGPGTRLLVL.

The V gene is TRBV10-3, the J gene TRBJ2-3; D remains ambiguous. Germline-derived CDR1 and CDR2 are ENHRY and SYGVKD. V was cut by 3 bases and J by 0 bases, with 10 bases left in between. This CDR3 spans 15 amino acids. The CDR3 reads CAISDQTASTDTQYF. The CDR3 nucleotides are TGTGCCATCAGTGATCAAACAGCCAGCACAGATACGCAGTATTTT.

The V and J genes are TRBV20-1 and TRBJ2-2, with D possibly being TRBD1 (8 bases). CDR3 length: 16 amino acids. The germline CDR1 and CDR2 sequences are DFQATT and SNEGSKA (reference sequence). V was cut by 3 bases and J by 5 bases, with 19 bases left in between. Here the CDR3 reads CSASFDRGGRTGELFF. The CDR3 DNA is TGCAGTGCTAGTTTCGACAGGGGAGGGCGAACCGGGGAGCTGTTTTTT.

The chain joins TRBV1 to TRBJ1-2; TRBD1, as called in the table, went unchecked against the DNA. TRBV1 is a pseudogene. The CDR3 is made up of 17 amino acids. This CDR3 reads CTSSQGLNRGLSYGYTF. As DNA, the CDR3 is TGCACCAGCAGCCAAGGGCTGAACAGGGGCCTTTCCTATGGCTACACCTTC.

At least ten counts were recorded for this clonotype. The chain recombines TRBV12-3 or TRBV12-4 with TRBJ1-1; a possible D gene is TRBD1 (6 bases). Trimming cost V 10 bases and J 6 bases, with 27 bases left between them. The CDR3 spans 16 residues. CDR3 amino acids: CAISSKNRVSVAEAFF. In nucleotides, the CDR3 is TGTGCCATCTCCTCGAAGAACAGGGTTAGTGTCGCTGAAGCTTTCTTT.

This clonotype was seen only a few times. This chain connects TRBV20-1 to TRBJ1-1, with 9 bases fitting TRBD1. The CDR3 extends over 14 amino acids. V was clipped by 1 base and J by 4 bases; unmatched bases: 4. From germline, CDR1 is DFQATT and CDR2 SNEGSKA (reference sequence). CDR3 bases: TGCAGTGCTAGAGGGGGACAGGGCGCCACTGAAGCTTTCTTT. It yields the protein CSARGGQGATEAFF.

This clonotype has at least ten counts. The V gene is TRBV6-5, the J gene TRBJ2-1; 7 bases align to TRBD1. Trimming removed 0 bases from V and 2 bases from J; junction bases left unmatched: 10. Germline values: CDR1 MNHEY, CDR2 SVGAGI. This CDR3 region has 18 residues. CDR3 nucleotides: TGTGCCAGCAGTTACTCGACAGGAGAGGGGGCAGCCTACAATGAGCAGTTCTTC. This gives the protein CASSYSTGEGAAYNEQFF.

The CDR3 loop reads CSVVDPLGYGYTF. CDR3 coding DNA: TGCAGCGTTGTCGACCCTTTGGGCTATGGCTACACCTTC. V and J are TRBV29-1 and TRBJ1-2; D gene unclear. Looked up from germline, CDR1 is SQVTM and CDR2 is ANQGSEA. V gave up 4 bases and J gave up 4 bases, with 13 bases separating them. CDR3 length: 13 amino acids.

V usage is TRBV25-1 and J usage is TRBJ2-1; D is uncertain. Germline CDR1 MGHDK, CDR2 SYGVNS. The CDR3 totals 11 residues. With 5 bases removed from V and 6 bases from J, the gap between germline ends came to 5 bases. The CDR3 nucleotides read TGTGCCAGCAGTACCACCAATGAGCAGTTCTTC. Residues: CASSTTNEQFF.

This clonotype was counted a few times. The chain uses TRBV12-3 or TRBV12-4 and TRBJ2-7; 10 bases match TRBD1. The V and J ends lost 3 bases and 0 bases, in that order; junction bases with no gene match: 11. The CDR3 spans 18 residues. As DNA, the CDR3 is TGTGCCAGCAGTTTCCGGGACAGGGGACATACAAGCTCCTACGAGCAGTACTTC. Translating gives CASSFRDRGHTSSYEQYF.